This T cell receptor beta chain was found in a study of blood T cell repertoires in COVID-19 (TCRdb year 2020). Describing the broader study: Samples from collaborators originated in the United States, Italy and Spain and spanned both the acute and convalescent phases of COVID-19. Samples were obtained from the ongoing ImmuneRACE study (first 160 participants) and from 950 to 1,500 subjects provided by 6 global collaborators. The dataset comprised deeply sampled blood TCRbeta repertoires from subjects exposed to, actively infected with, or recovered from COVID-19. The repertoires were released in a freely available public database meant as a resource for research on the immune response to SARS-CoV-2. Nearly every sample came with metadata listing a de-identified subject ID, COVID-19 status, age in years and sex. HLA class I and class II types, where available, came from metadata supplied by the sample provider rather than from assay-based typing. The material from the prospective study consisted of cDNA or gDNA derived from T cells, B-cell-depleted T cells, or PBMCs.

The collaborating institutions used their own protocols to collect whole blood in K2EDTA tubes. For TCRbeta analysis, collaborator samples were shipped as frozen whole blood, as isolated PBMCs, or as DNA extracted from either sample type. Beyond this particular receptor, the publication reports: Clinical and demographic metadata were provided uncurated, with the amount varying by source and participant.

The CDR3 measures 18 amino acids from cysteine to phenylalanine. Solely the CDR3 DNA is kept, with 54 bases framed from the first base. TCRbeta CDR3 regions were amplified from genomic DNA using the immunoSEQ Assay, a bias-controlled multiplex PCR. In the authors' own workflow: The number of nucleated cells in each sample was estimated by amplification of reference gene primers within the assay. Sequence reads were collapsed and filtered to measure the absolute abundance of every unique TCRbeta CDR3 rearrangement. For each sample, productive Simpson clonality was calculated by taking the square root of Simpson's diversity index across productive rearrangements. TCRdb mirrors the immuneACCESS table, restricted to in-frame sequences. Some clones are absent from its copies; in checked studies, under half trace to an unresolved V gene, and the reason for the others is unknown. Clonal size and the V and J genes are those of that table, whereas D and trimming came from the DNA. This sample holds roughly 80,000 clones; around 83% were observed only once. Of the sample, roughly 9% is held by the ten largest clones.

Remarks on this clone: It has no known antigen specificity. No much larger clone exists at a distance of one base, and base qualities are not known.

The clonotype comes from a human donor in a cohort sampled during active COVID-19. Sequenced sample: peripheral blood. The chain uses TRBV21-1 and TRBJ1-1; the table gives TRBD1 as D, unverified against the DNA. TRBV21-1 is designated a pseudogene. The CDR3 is CASSNKGQGEGRNTEAFF. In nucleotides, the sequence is TGTGCCAGCAGCAACAAGGGACAGGGAGAGGGGAGGAACACTGAAGCTTTCTTT.